Listed here is a single T cell receptor beta chain. Clones were read by immunoSEQ multiplex PCR, and TCRdb kept only the in-frame ones, dropping some. The sample data list 150,000 to 200,000 clones. This CDR3 is 16 amino acids long. Germline loops: CDR1 LNHDA, CDR2 SQIVND (reference sequence). Trimming removed 3 bases at V and 1 base at J, with 16 bases between. The data were taken from a study of control samples from healthy donors and cancer patients. The J gene is TRBJ2-7, the V gene TRBV19; D possibly matches TRBD1 or TRBD2 (5 bases each). This clonotype originated in a woman between 25 and 40 years old in good health. Input material: blood. The CDR3 nucleotides are TGTGCCAGTAGTATCGGGGCAGGGATGGGTTCCTACGAGCAGTACTTC. It codes for CASSIGAGMGSYEQYF.